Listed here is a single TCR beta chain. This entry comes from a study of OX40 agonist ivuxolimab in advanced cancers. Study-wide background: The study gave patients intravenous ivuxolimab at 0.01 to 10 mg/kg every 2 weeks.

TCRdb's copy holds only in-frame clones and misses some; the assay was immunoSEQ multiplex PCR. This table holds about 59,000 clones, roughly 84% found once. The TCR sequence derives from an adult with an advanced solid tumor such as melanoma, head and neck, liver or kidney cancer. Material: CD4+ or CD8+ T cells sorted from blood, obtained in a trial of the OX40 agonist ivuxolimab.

The CDR3 sequence: CASSSLAARDTQYF. Here the CDR3 DNA reads TGTGCCAGCAGCTCGCTAGCGGCAAGGGATACGCAGTATTTT. The chain is built from TRBV7-2 and TRBJ2-3; 7 nucleotides line up with TRBD2. The CDR3 contains 14 residues. Per germline, CDR1 SGHTA and CDR2 FQGNSA. V lost 4 bases to trimming and J lost 6 bases; unmatched junction nucleotides: 7. The variable domain in full, with the rest retrieved from reference TRBV7-2 and TRBJ2-3, is GAGVSQSPSNKVTEKGKDVELRCDPISGHTALYWYRQSLGQGLEFLIYFQGNSAPDKSGLPSDRFSAERTGGSVSTLTIQRTQQEDSAVYLCASSSLAARDTQYFGPGTRLTVL.